This TCR beta chain was profiled in a study of Graves' ophthalmopathy and Graves' hyperthyroidism. The wider study: Pretreatment peripheral blood was obtained at initial diagnosis. General observations from the study: Sensitivity reached 70.59% and specificity approximately 78% when the model predicted ophthalmopathy progression.

CDR3 length equals 13 residues. The V end lost 3 bases, the J end lost 2 bases, and 7 bases lay between the germline ends. Per the germline V gene, CDR1 is LGHNT and CDR2 is FRNRAP. The diagnosis was founded upon clinical symptoms, serum thyroxine, TRAb, thyroid ultrasound and orbital computed tomography. PBMCs stemmed from approximately 10 ml of fresh peripheral blood. Transcripts of RNA were the source for amplifying TCR beta CDR3 regions. In the first round, RT-PCR was carried out with HTBI primers, and a multiplex PCR formed the second round. TCRdb itself ran the multiplex PCR reads through MiXCR, one entry per CDR3 protein. Of about 400,000 distinct CDR3 sequences listed, around 16% are singletons. As for this clonotype: Its antigen is not known.

Input material: peripheral blood. J is TRBJ1-2 and V is TRBV12-5, with D possibly matching TRBD1 (5 bases). This sequence was found in a woman aged 18-29 years with Graves' ophthalmopathy. Here the CDR3 DNA reads TGTGCTAGTGGTTTATCAGGGAACTATGGCTACACCTTC. This codes for CASGLSGNYGYTF.